Following are 18 T cell receptor beta chains from one sample sequenced in a study of control samples from healthy donors and cancer patients. The data were produced by immunoSEQ multiplex PCR, yet TCRdb's version contains in-frame clones alone and is incomplete. The sample lists approximately 90,000 clones, roughly 86% occurring once. What was sequenced was blood. The source of these receptors is a man aged 25-45 years in good health.

A few counts support this clone. The chain joins TRBV7-2 to TRBJ2-2, with D tentatively TRBD1 (5 bases). Germline lookup yields CDR1 SGHTA and CDR2 FQGNSA. V dropped 4 bases and J dropped 0 bases, with 21 bases sitting between them. The CDR3 is made up of 19 amino acids. This CDR3 reads CASSSYTGQIKANTGELFF. The DNA for the CDR3 is TGTGCCAGCAGCTCCTACACAGGCCAGATAAAAGCGAACACCGGGGAGCTGTTTTTT.

The rearrangement links TRBV27 to TRBJ2-3; 8 bases match TRBD2. V was clipped by 0 bases and J by 8 bases; unmatched bases: 7. This CDR3 contains 15 residues. The germline gives CDR1 MNHEY, CDR2 SMNVEV (reference sequence). CDR3 sequence reads: CASSLSGLGGGTQYF. CDR3 sequence (DNA): TGTGCCAGCAGTTTATCAGGGCTCGGGGGGGGTACGCAGTATTTT.

The chain has TRBV2 and TRBJ2-7; D not resolved. This CDR3 comprises 14 residues. Germline values: CDR1 SNHLY, CDR2 FYNNEI. With 0 bases removed from V and 6 bases from J, the gap between germline ends came to 12 bases. CDR3: CASSEALTIGEQYF. Written as DNA, the CDR3 is TGTGCCAGCAGTGAAGCGCTGACGATAGGCGAGCAGTACTTC.

The V and J genes are TRBV3-1 (or the pseudogene TRBV3-2) and TRBJ2-7; possible D gene TRBD2, 6 bases. CDR3 length: 13 amino acids. The V and J ends lost 5 bases and 4 bases respectively, with 12 bases between them. Per the germline V gene, CDR1 is LGHDT and CDR2 is YNNKEL (reference sequence). This chain's CDR3 is CASSWGLNYEQYV. The DNA for the CDR3 is TGTGCCAGCAGCTGGGGACTGAATTACGAGCAGTACGTC.

The chain couples TRBV5-4 to TRBJ1-2; TRBD1 matches 9 bases. V shed 6 bases and J 1 base; nucleotides not matched to a gene: 4. This CDR3 region has 14 residues. Germline V lookup: CDR1 SGHNT, CDR2 YYREEE (reference sequence). CDR3 bases: TGTGCCAGCATCCGGACAGGGGATAACTATGGCTACACCTTC. Amino acid sequence: CASIRTGDNYGYTF.

This clone came up a few times. The V and J genes are TRBV25-1 and TRBJ2-7; 7 bases map to TRBD2. V shed 11 bases, J shed 2 bases, and the junction held 6 bases outside the gene matches. Per germline, CDR1 MGHDK and CDR2 SYGVNS. The length of the CDR3 is 12 residues. CDR3 in DNA: TGTGCCGGGGAGGGGTCCCCCTACGAGCAGTACGTC. It is translated as CAGEGSPYEQYV.

The V call is TRBV27, the J call TRBJ2-7; 12 positions agree with TRBD2. CDR3 length equals 15 residues. Germline assignment: CDR1 MNHEY and CDR2 SMNVEV (reference sequence). V lost 4 bases, J lost 5 bases, and 6 bases stayed unmatched. The DNA of the CDR3 is TGTGCCAGCAGTTCCCAGACTAGCGGGGGCCACGAGCAGTACTTC. This gives the protein CASSSQTSGGHEQYF.

The V and J genes are TRBV4-1 and TRBJ1-4; 9 bases agree with TRBD1. V lost 0 bases, J lost 3 bases, and 8 bases stayed unmatched. The CDR3 totals 18 residues. Germline CDR1 MGHRA, CDR2 YSYEKL. The CDR3 loop is CASSQEGTGLRANEKLFF. The CDR3 bases are TGCGCCAGCAGCCAAGAAGGGACAGGGCTAAGGGCTAATGAAAAACTGTTTTTT.

The chain joins TRBV15 to TRBJ2-5; D call uncertain. CDR1 LNHNV and CDR2 YYDKDF come from the germline V gene (reference sequence). The CDR3 totals 13 residues. Between the trimmed V and J ends, which lost 0 bases and 5 bases, there was a span of 7 bases. The CDR3 DNA sequence: TGTGCCACCAGCAGAGATCCGAGGGAGACCCAGTACTTC. Translating gives CATSRDPRETQYF.

This clone was observed a single time. At one of its ends the junction is not consistent with the germline gene, which may arise from a read error. This chain joins TRBV7-7 and TRBJ2-7, with TRBD1 matching 7 bases. Looked up from germline, CDR1 is SSHAT and CDR2 is FNYEAQ (reference sequence). The CDR3 has 13 amino acids. Here the CDR3 DNA reads TGTGCTAGCAGCTCGGACAGGTCCTACGAGCAGTACTTC. This encodes CASSSDRSYEQYF.

The V gene is TRBV5-1, the J gene TRBJ1-2; D is perhaps TRBD1 (5 bases). The CDR3 extends over 13 amino acids. Trimming left V 4 bases short and J 6 bases short, with 13 bases between. The germline CDR1 and CDR2 sequences are SGHRS and YFSETQ. The CDR3 loop is CASSQGGAHGYTF. The CDR3 coding sequence is TGCGCCAGCAGCCAGGGAGGGGCCCATGGCTACACCTTC.

The chain has TRBV5-1 and TRBJ2-1; TRBD2 agrees at 10 bases. V lost 3 bases and J lost 5; bases outside the gene matches: 8. Germline values: CDR1 SGHRS, CDR2 YFSETQ. The CDR3 has 16 residues. The CDR3 reads CASSSGGTSANNEQFF. CDR3 bases: TGCGCCAGCAGCTCAGGAGGGACTAGCGCGAACAATGAGCAGTTCTTC.

CDR3 residues: CASSLGLAGAVRETQYF. The CDR3 DNA is TGTGCCAGCAGCTTGGGACTAGCGGGGGCCGTTCGGGAGACCCAGTACTTC. This chain joins TRBV5-8 and TRBJ2-5; the match to TRBD2 covers 12 bases. This CDR3 has 17 residues. Germline V gene data show CDR1 as SGHTS and CDR2 as YDEGEE. With 0 bases clipped from V and 5 bases from J, the junction kept 8 bases outside the gene matches.

This clone was recorded a few times. This chain joins TRBV5-5 and TRBJ2-1, with 10 positions matching TRBD2. This CDR3 is 16 amino acids long. CDR1 and CDR2 (germline): SGHKS, YYEKEE (reference sequence). With V trimmed by 1 base and J by 4 bases, 5 bases remained unmatched. CDR3 sequence reads: CASSLLTSGPYNEQFF. DNA for the CDR3: TGTGCCAGCAGCTTGCTGACTAGCGGGCCTTACAATGAGCAGTTCTTC. The full variable domain, its missing parts supplied by reference TRBV5-5 and TRBJ2-1, is DAGVTQSPTHLIKTRGQQVTLRCSPISGHKSVSWYQQVLGQGPQFIFQYYEKEERGRGNFPDRFSARQFPNYSSELNVNALLLGDSALYLCASSLLTSGPYNEQFFGPGTRLTVL.

The sample holds one count of this clone. The chain joins TRBV6-5 to TRBJ2-7; 11 bases agree with TRBD2. There are 15 residues in the CDR3. The junction had 5 bases not matched to a gene; V was cut back by 4 bases and J by 3 bases. Germline lookup yields CDR1 MNHEY and CDR2 SVGAGI. CDR3 coding DNA: TGTGCCAGCAGTTGGACTAGCGGGTCCTTCTACGAGCAGTACGTC. This encodes CASSWTSGSFYEQYV.

This clone has a handful of counts. The J gene is TRBJ2-2, the V gene TRBV29-1; D not certain. Germline values: CDR1 SQVTM, CDR2 ANQGSEA. The CDR3 is 13 amino acids. V was trimmed by 4 bases and J by 2 bases, leaving 8 bases between them. The CDR3 sequence is CSVVAGNTGELFF. CDR3 DNA sequence: TGCAGCGTTGTGGCAGGCAACACCGGGGAGCTGTTTTTT.

The chain is built from TRBV6-1 and TRBJ1-6; no firm D call. CDR1 and CDR2 (germline): MNHNS, SASEGT. The V gene lost 3 bases and the J gene lost 4 bases, with 10 bases spanning the gap. There are 15 residues in the CDR3. CDR3: CASSESISYNSPLHF. The DNA of the CDR3 is TGTGCCAGCAGTGAGTCGATCAGTTATAATTCACCCCTCCACTTT.

This chain connects TRBV28 to TRBJ1-1; a weak D match, TRBD1 (6 bases). The V gene's germline CDR1 is MDHEN and CDR2 SYDVKM. The CDR3 runs to 13 residues. V dropped 8 bases and J dropped 6 bases, with 16 bases sitting between them. The DNA for the CDR3 is TGTGCCAGCCTAAAGGGGGGAGACCCTGAAGCTTTCTTT. Protein sequence: CASLKGGDPEAFF.